Each of the 14 T cell receptor beta chains below was sequenced from the same sample in a study of CD8+ T cells in alopecia areata. TCR sequencing used cDNA made by reverse transcription of extracted RNA. Clones were read by immunoSEQ multiplex PCR, and TCRdb kept only the in-frame ones, dropping some. The sample was found to contain approximately 1,500 clones, and every one recurs. The sequenced sample consisted of lesional skin. The receptor source for this set is a C3H/HeJ mouse with alopecia areata. MHC haplotype here: H2-k.

Relative to its sample, this clone is medium-sized. Here the gene names and germline are mouse. Read sequence stops 4 residues before the CDR3 end, and the germline J gene provides the missing end. This chain joins TRBV19 and TRBJ1-2; tentatively, D is TRBD1 (5 bases). This CDR3 is 14 amino acids long. V was clipped by 2 bases and J by 1 base, with 9 bases between them. Germline V CDR1 and CDR2: FNHDT, SITEND (reference sequence). The CDR3 sequence is CASSIGGRNSDYTF. The covered CDR3 bases are TGTGCCAGCAGTATTGGGGGGAGAAACTCC.

The table lists this clone with many counts. Germline and genes: mouse. The read terminates 4 residues before the CDR3 end, so the remaining end is supplied by the germline J gene. The chain recombines TRBV1 with TRBJ2-3; 12 positions agree with TRBD2. The V gene's germline CDR1 is NSQYPW and CDR2 LRSPGD (reference sequence). Losses at the gene ends were 4 bases for V and 1 base for J; bases not matched to a gene: 3. The CDR3 sequence is 16 residues long. CDR3: CTCSGRDWGGAETLYF. The CDR3 bases that were read are TGCACCTGCAGTGGCCGGGACTGGGGGGGTGCAGAA.

This clone was seen repeatedly, ten times or more. The listed genes are named as in mouse. The read ends 4 residues shy of where the CDR3 ends; the end is completed using the germline J gene. The genes are TRBV13-2 and TRBJ1-2, with 7 bases aligning to TRBD1. Germline-derived CDR1 and CDR2 are NNHNN and SYGAGS (reference sequence). CDR3 length: 13 residues. The part of the CDR3 DNA that was read is TGTGCCAGCGGTGATGCGACAGGGCCC. It yields the protein CASGDATGP. The full CDR3 reads CASGDATGPDYTF.

This clone was seen ten or more times. The gene names here belong to mouse. Sequencing ends 4 residues short of the CDR3 end; the germline J gene provides the rest. V usage is TRBV13-2 and J usage is TRBJ1-1; 8 bases line up with TRBD1. The ends lost 5 bases at V and 1 base at J; junction bases unmatched: 4. CDR1 and CDR2 (germline): NNHNN, SYGAGS (reference sequence). This CDR3 spans 14 amino acids. Partial CDR3 DNA: TGTGCCAGCGGGACCGGGACAGGGAACACA. Translating it yields CASGTGTGNT. The complete CDR3 sequence is CASGTGTGNTEVFF.

A few counts support this clone. Here the gene names and germline are mouse. The read ends 4 residues before the CDR3 terminus; that terminus is restored from the germline J gene. The V and J genes are TRBV4 and TRBJ1-1; D is unclear. Germline V lookup: CDR1 LGHDT, CDR2 YNNKQL (reference sequence). Between the trimmed V and J ends, which lost 4 bases and 1 base, there was a span of 4 bases. CDR3 length equals 12 residues. CDR3 amino acids: CASSFLNTEVFF. The part of the CDR3 DNA that was read is TGTGCCAGCAGCTTCTTAAACACA.

By share of the sample, this clone is medium-sized (0.01 to 0.1%). Genes here carry mouse names. The sequenced fragment ends 4 residues before the CDR3 boundary, so the rest is inferred from the germline J gene. The chain is built from TRBV13-2 and TRBJ2-7; 12 bases are a match to TRBD2. The length of the CDR3 is 14 residues. Germline CDR1 reads NNHNN; CDR2 reads SYGAGS (reference sequence). CDR3 bases read: TGTGCCAGCGGGCGACTGGGGGGGCGCGAT. This gives the protein CASGRLGGRD. Given in full, the CDR3 is CASGRLGGRDEQYF.

Remarks on this clone: The germline and genes are mouse ones. The CDR3 extends 4 residues past the end of the read, so its final part is completed from the germline J gene. V and J are TRBV13-3 and TRBJ1-1, with TRBD1 identical over 8 bases. The CDR3 spans 14 residues. The ends lost 4 bases at V and 0 bases at J; junction bases unmatched: 2. The germline V gene has CDR1 NNHDY and CDR2 SYVADS. The sequenced part of the CDR3 DNA is TGTGCCAGCAGTCTACAGGGGGCAAACACA. Its protein product is CASSLQGANT. The entire CDR3 protein is CASSLQGANTEVFF.

Regarding this clone: The germline and genes are mouse ones. The read falls 4 residues short of the CDR3 end, and the missing part is taken from the germline J gene. J is TRBJ2-1 and V is TRBV4, with 9 bases aligning to TRBD2. The CDR3 length is 13 residues. Germline loops: CDR1 LGHDT, CDR2 YNNKQL (reference sequence). After removal of 4 bases from V and 6 bases from J, the junction contained 1 base not matched to a gene. The covered CDR3 bases are TGTGCCAGCAGCTCTGGGGGGGTTGCT. Amino acid sequence: CASSSGGVA. The complete CDR3 reads CASSSGGVAEQFF.

This clone was recorded many times. The gene names here belong to mouse. The missing CDR3 end, 4 residues past where the read stops, is filled in from the germline J gene. This chain connects TRBV12-1 to TRBJ1-4; D might be TRBD1 (6 bases). V was cut by 3 bases and J by 0 bases, with 10 bases left in between. The CDR3 length is 15 residues. Germline CDR1 and CDR2: SGHSN and HYEKVE. The sequenced part of the CDR3 DNA is TGTGCCAGCTCTTTCCCAGGGGTTTCCAACGAA. It encodes CASSFPGVSNE. The whole CDR3 protein is CASSFPGVSNERLFF.

This clone is termed medium-sized. Gene names refer to mouse genes. The CDR3 protein is CTCSAERTSNTEVFF. CDR3 bases read: TGCACCTGCAGTGCAGAGAGGACATCAAACACA. The V gene is TRBV1, the J gene TRBJ1-1; a possible D gene is TRBD1 (5 bases). The read terminates 4 residues ahead of where the CDR3 ends, so the germline J gene completes it. Trimming took off 0 bases at V and 0 bases at J, with 8 bases between the two ends. The germline V gene encodes CDR1 NSQYPW and CDR2 LRSPGD (reference sequence). The CDR3 contains 15 residues.

This clone has just a few counts. This likely came from a read error, as a far larger clone is one base away. Any gene name here is a mouse gene name. The CDR3 end falls 4 residues outside the read, so it is completed with the germline J gene. The same CDR3 arises from other DNA sequences in this sample as well. V and J are TRBV19 and TRBJ2-1, with 8 bases that match TRBD2. CDR1 is FNHDT and CDR2 is SITEND in the germline V gene (reference sequence). The CDR3 is 16 amino acids. V dropped 1 base and J dropped 6; count of bases not matched to a gene: 9. The sequenced part of the CDR3 DNA is TGTGCCAGCAGTATATTTCTGGGGGGCACCGTTGCT. Translated, it gives CASSIFLGGTVA. The full CDR3 protein reads CASSIFLGGTVAEQFF.

In this sample, this clone turned up many times. A read error likely explains this, since a far larger clone differs by one base. These gene names are mouse names. The read ends 4 residues before the CDR3 terminus; that terminus is restored from the germline J gene. V usage is TRBV19 and J usage is TRBJ1-4; weak D call: TRBD1 (6 bases). CDR1 and CDR2 (germline): FNHDT, SITEND (reference sequence). Trimming removed 8 bases from V and 5 bases from J, with 13 bases in between. The CDR3 loop spans 13 amino acids. The sequenced part of the CDR3 DNA is TGTGCCAGTAGGACAGTGAGGAACGAA. Its translation: CASRTVRNE. The complete CDR3 sequence is CASRTVRNERLFF.

A word on this clone: The protein listed by TCRdb differs at residue 11 from the translated DNA, so the DNA translation is shown. The gene names given are mouse names. Coverage ceases 3 residues before the CDR3 finishes, and the germline J gene fills in the end. The chain combines TRBV26 with TRBJ1-6; TRBD1 agrees at 11 bases. TRBJ1-6 is given ORF status, its function remaining uncertain. CDR3 length: 14 residues. CDR1 and CDR2 (germline): KGHPV, FQNQEV (reference sequence). The trim removed 3 bases at V and 10 bases at J, leaving 2 bases unmatched. Incomplete CDR3 DNA: TGTGCCAGCAGTCTCCGGGACAGGGGGTCGCCC. This encodes CASSLRDRGSP. The complete CDR3 sequence is CASSLRDRGSPLYF.

This clone was counted only a few times. Gene names refer to mouse genes. The CDR3 end falls 4 residues outside the read, so it is completed with the germline J gene. This sequence joins TRBV13-1 and TRBJ2-7, with D perhaps TRBD1 (5 bases). The germline V and J ends were trimmed by 4 bases and 0 bases, with 11 bases remaining between them. The germline V gene encodes CDR1 NSHNY and CDR2 SYGAGN. There are 14 residues in the CDR3. CDR3 bases read: TGTGCCAGCAGTATACCAGGGAGCTCCTAT. It codes for CASSIPGSSY. The whole CDR3 sequence is CASSIPGSSYEQYF.